The T cell receptor beta chain described here comes from a study of blood T cell repertoires in COVID-19. In the authors' methods: The authors estimated nucleated cell counts from reference gene primer amplification. Using immunoSEQ multiplex PCR, the repertoire was profiled, and TCRdb retains in-frame clones only, with some absent. V and J calls and clone size are copied from that table; D and trimming were computed from the DNA. The sample contains fewer than 100,000 clones, 82% of which appear only once. Germline lookup yields CDR1 MGHRA and CDR2 YSYEKL. Trimming shortened V by 3 bases and J by 1 base, and 16 bases separated the two germline ends. The CDR3 is 16 amino acids.

The source is a human donor in a cohort sampled during active COVID-19. V usage is TRBV4-1 and J usage is TRBJ2-7; tentatively, D is TRBD2 (6 bases). Specimen: peripheral blood. The CDR3 coding sequence is TGCGCCAGCAGCCACCTATTCACGGGGGAGTCCTACGAGCAGTACTTC. This translates into CASSHLFTGESYEQYF.